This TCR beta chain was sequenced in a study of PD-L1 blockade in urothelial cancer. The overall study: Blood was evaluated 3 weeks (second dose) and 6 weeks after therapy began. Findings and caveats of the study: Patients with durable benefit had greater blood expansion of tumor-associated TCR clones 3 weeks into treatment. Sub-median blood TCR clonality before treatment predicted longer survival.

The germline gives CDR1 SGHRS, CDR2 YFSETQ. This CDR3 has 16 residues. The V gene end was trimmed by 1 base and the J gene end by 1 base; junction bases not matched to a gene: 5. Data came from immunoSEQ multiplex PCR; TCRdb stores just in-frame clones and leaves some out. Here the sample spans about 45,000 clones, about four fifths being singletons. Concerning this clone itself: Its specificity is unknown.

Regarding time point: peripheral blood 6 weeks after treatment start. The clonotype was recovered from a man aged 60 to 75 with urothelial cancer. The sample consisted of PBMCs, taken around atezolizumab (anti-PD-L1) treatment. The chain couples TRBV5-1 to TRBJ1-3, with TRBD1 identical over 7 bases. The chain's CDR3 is CASSLKTGRSGNTIYF. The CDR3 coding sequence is TGCGCCAGCAGCTTGAAGACAGGGAGATCTGGAAACACCATATATTTT.